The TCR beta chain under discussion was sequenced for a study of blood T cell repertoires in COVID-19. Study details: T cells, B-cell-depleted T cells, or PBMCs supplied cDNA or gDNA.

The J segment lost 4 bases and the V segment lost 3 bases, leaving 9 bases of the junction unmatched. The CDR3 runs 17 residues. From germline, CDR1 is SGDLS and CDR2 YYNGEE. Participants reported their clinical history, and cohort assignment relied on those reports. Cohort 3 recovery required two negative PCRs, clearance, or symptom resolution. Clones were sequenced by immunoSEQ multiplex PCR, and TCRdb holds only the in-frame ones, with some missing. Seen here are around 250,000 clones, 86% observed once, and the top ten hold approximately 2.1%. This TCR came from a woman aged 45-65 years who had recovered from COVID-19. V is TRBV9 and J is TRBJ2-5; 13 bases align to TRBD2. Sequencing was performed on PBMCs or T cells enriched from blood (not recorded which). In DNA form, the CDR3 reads TGTGCCAGCAGCGGTGGACTAGCGGGGGCTTTCACAGAGACCCAGTACTTC. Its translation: CASSGGLAGAFTETQYF. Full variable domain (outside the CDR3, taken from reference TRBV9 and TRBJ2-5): DSGVTQTPKHLITATGQRVTLRCSPRSGDLSVYWYQQSLDQGLQFLIQYYNGEERAKGNILERFSAQQFPDLHSELNLSSLELGDSALYFCASSGGLAGAFTETQYFGPGTRLLVL.